This T cell receptor beta chain was captured in a study of blood T cells in healthy people across ages. Together with a sample-barcoded 5' primer, a J-beta primer mix was included in a second PCR lasting roughly 7 to 11 cycles. TCRdb independently ran MiXCR on the 5' RACE reads; one entry per CDR3 protein. The data show about 690,000 distinct CDR3 sequences, with about 43% seen just once and about 30% held by the top ten. The J segment lost 6 bases and the V segment lost 5 bases, leaving 3 bases of the junction unmatched. This CDR3 region has 13 residues. Per germline, CDR1 SGHRS and CDR2 YFSETQ. The sequenced sample consisted of blood. This receptor was identified in a man older than 75 in good health. This chain links TRBV5-1 with TRBJ2-2; 8 nucleotides align to TRBD2. CDR3 protein: CASRMGLAGELFF. DNA of the CDR3: TGCGCCAGCAGGATGGGACTAGCCGGGGAGCTGTTTTTT.